This entry is about one T cell receptor beta chain. Source study methods: Reference gene primer amplification in the assay estimated nucleated cell counts. Repertoires were generated with immunoSEQ multiplex PCR, while TCRdb's copy carries only in-frame clones and drops some. V and J calls plus clone size are reproduced from that table; the DNA served to infer D and trimming. Altogether 52,000 or so clones are present, around 83% being singletons, with the ten largest covering 5.9%. This CDR3 comprises 16 residues. V trimming: 4 bases; J trimming: 3 bases; junction bases outside the gene matches: 7. In germline, CDR1 is LNHDA, CDR2 SQIVND (reference sequence). This sample is part of a study of blood T cell repertoires in COVID-19. About the research overall: Samples of COVID-19 (acute and convalescent) were obtained from the United States, Italy and Spain. Sample material is recorded as cDNA or gDNA derived from T cells, B-cell-depleted T cells, or PBMCs.

This receptor was obtained from a human donor in a cohort sampled during active or convalescent COVID-19. Sequenced sample: peripheral blood. The chain is built from TRBV19 and TRBJ2-3; 10 bases map to TRBD2. The DNA for the CDR3 is TGTGCCAGTAGTAGAAGCGGGGGGGCCCGGACAGATACGCAGTATTTT. Translated, it gives CASSRSGGARTDTQYF.